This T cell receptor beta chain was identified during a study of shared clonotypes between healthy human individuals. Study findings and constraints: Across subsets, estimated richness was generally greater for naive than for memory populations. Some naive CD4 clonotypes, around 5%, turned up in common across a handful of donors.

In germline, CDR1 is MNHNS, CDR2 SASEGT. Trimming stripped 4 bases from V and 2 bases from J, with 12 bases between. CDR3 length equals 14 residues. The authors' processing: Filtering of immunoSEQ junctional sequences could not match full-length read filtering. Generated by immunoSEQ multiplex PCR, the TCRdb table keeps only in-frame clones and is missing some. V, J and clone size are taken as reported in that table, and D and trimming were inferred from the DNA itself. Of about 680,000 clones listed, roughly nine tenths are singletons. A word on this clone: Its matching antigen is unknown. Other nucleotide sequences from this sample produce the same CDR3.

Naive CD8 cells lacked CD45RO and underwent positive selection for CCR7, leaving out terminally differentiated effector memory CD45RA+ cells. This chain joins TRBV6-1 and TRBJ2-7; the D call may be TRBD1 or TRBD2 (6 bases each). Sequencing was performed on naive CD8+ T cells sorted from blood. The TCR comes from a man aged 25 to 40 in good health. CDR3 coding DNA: TGTGCCAGCAGTGTAGGGGGGCCCCCCTACGAGCAGTACTTC. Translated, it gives CASSVGGPPYEQYF.